This T cell receptor (beta chain) emerged from a study of blood T cell repertoires in COVID-19. Background on the study: The United States, Italy and Spain provided the acute and convalescent COVID-19 samples. From T cells, B-cell-depleted T cells, or PBMCs came the material, which was cDNA or gDNA.

Original processing notes: Reference gene primer amplification in the assay estimated nucleated cell counts. The method was immunoSEQ multiplex PCR; TCRdb's version includes in-frame clones alone and lacks a portion of them. The V and J calls and the clone size are those of that table, but D and trimming were determined from the DNA. Of 200,000 to 250,000 clones in the sample, over 70% were seen once. Germline V gene data show CDR1 as MNHNS and CDR2 as SASEGT. V gave up 0 bases and J gave up 8 bases; unmatched junction bases: 20. CDR3 length: 19 amino acids. V and J are TRBV6-1 and TRBJ2-7, with 9 nucleotides matching TRBD2. Sequencing was performed on peripheral blood. The sequence derives from a woman in her seventies with acute or convalescent COVID-19. In DNA form, the CDR3 reads TGTGCCAGCAGTGAAGCGCGGCTGAGGGGCGGGGGGGCCTTTTCGAAGCAGTACTTC. The encoded protein is CASSEARLRGGGAFSKQYF.